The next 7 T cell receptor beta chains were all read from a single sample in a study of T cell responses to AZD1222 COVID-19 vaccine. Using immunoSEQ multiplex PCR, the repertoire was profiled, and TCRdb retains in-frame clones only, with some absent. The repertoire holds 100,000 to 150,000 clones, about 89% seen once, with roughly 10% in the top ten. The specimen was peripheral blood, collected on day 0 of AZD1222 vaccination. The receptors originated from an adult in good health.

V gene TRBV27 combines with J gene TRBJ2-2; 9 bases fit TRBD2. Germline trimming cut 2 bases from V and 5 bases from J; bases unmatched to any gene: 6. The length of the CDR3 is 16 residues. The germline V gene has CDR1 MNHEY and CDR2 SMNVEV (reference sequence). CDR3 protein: CASSLVAGGSTGELFF. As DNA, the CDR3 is TGTGCCAGCAGTTTAGTTGCGGGAGGGTCGACCGGGGAGCTGTTTTTT.

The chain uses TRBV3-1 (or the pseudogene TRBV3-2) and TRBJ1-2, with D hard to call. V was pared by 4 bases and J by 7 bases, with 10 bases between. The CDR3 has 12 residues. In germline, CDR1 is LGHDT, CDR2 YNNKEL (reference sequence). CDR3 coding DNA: TGTGCCAGCAGCCGGAATCACGGTGGCTACACCTTC. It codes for CASSRNHGGYTF.

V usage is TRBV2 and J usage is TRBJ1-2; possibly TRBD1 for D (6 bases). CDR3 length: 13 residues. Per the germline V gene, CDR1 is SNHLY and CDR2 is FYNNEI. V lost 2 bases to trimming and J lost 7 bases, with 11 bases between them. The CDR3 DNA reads TGTGCCAGCAGTGAACAGGGGAGGGGTGGCTACACCTTC. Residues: CASSEQGRGGYTF.

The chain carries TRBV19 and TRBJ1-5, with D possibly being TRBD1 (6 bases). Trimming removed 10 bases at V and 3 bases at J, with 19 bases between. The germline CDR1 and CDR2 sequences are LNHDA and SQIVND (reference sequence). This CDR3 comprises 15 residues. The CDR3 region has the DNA TGTGCCACAAGAAACAGGGTGGGGGTCAATCAGCCCCAGCATTTT. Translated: CATRNRVGVNQPQHF.

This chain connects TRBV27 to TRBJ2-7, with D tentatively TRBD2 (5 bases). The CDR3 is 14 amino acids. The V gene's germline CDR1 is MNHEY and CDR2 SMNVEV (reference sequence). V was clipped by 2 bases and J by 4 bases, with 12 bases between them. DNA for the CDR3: TGTGCCAGCAGTTTAATGTCGGGCGGGTACGAGCAGTACTTC. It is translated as CASSLMSGGYEQYF.

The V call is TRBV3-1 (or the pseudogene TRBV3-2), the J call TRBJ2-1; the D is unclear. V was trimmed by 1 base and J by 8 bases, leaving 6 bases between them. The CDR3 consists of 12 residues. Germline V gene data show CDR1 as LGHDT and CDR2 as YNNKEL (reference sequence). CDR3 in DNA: TGTGCCAGCAGCCAAGGGTCATATGAGCAGTTCTTC. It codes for CASSQGSYEQFF.

The CDR3 nucleotides are TGTGCCATCAGTGTAAGAGGCCCCACAGATACGCAGTATTTT. Translation gives CAISVRGPTDTQYF. This sequence joins TRBV10-3 and TRBJ2-3, with D unclear. This CDR3 has 14 residues. Germline assignment: CDR1 ENHRY and CDR2 SYGVKD. Trimming removed 4 bases at V and 2 bases at J, with 10 bases between.